This T cell receptor (beta chain) comes out of a study of cytomegalovirus exposure and HLA in healthy donors. Whole-study findings and limits: An analysis done earlier found most TCR beta V segments productive about 90% or about 30% of the time. More clonal expansion characterized HLA-associated TCR beta chains than equally common others in a later analysis. Under in vitro conditions, three CMV-associated chains were confirmed as specific for CMV antigens.

The V and J ends lost 7 bases and 2 bases respectively, with 9 bases between them. CDR1 is SNHLY and CDR2 is FYNNEI in the germline V gene. The CDR3 totals 13 residues. The PCR ran on 60 Vbeta and 13 Jbeta primers. TCRdb's copy holds only in-frame clones and misses some; the assay was immunoSEQ multiplex PCR. The repertoire consists of roughly 170,000 clones, with more than 65% occurring once and the leading ten covering about 1.6%. Comments on this clone: Its antigen is not known.

Material: PBMCs. The source of this sequence is a male donor in good health and CMV-seronegative. The genes are TRBV2 and TRBJ1-5; D is possibly TRBD1 (5 bases). CDR3 loop: CASNPGGNQPQHF. The CDR3 bases are TGTGCCAGCAATCCGGGGGGCAATCAGCCCCAGCATTTT.